This entry lists 24 T cell receptor beta chains sequenced from one sample in a study of T cells after yellow fever vaccination. A single record per CDR3 protein comes from TCRdb applying MiXCR to the 5' RACE reads. The sample lists 300,000 to 350,000 distinct CDR3 sequences; around 4.1% were seen once. The sequencing here drew on PBMCs, taken 5 days after the yellow fever booster vaccination. The source of these receptors is a young man who received the YFV17D yellow fever vaccine.

Of note for this clonotype: The junction differs from germline at one of its ends, possibly a read error. The V call is TRBV5-1, the J call TRBJ2-3; 12 nucleotides agree with TRBD2. The CDR3 has 16 residues. Germline values: CDR1 SGHRS, CDR2 YFSETQ. The CDR3: CASSPGPSGGVDAQYF. The CDR3 nucleotides read TGCGCCAGCAGCCCTGGCCCTAGCGGGGGGGTAGATGCGCAGTATTTT.

This clonotype was recorded a few times. The chain is built from TRBV5-1 and TRBJ2-7, with TRBD1 identical over 7 bases. Losses at the gene ends were 5 bases for V and 2 bases for J; bases not matched to a gene: 7. Germline-derived CDR1 and CDR2 are SGHRS and YFSETQ. The CDR3 loop spans 14 amino acids. In DNA form, the CDR3 reads TGCGCCAGCAGGCCCGGACAGGACACCTACGAGCAGTACGTC. Its protein is CASRPGQDTYEQYV.

This clonotype was recorded a few times. The chain couples TRBV5-5 to TRBJ2-5; the D gene is possibly TRBD1 (6 bases). The V end was cut by 6 bases, the J end by 2 bases, with 14 bases between. Germline loops: CDR1 SGHKS, CDR2 YYEKEE (reference sequence). The CDR3 is 14 amino acids. CDR3 bases: TGTGCCAGCAAAGGACAGCGACAGCAAGAGACCCAGTACTTC. This translates into CASKGQRQQETQYF.

This chain uses TRBV29-1 with TRBJ1-5; tentatively, D is TRBD1 (5 bases). Trimming took 6 bases from V and 0 from J, leaving 12 bases between them. Germline V gene sequence: CDR1 SQVTM, CDR2 ANQGSEA. The CDR3 loop spans 14 amino acids. The CDR3 reads CSVGVGNSNQPQHF. CDR3 in DNA: TGCAGCGTGGGGGTAGGCAATAGCAATCAGCCCCAGCATTTT.

In this sample, this clonotype turned up a few times. This sequence joins TRBV4-1 and TRBJ2-5; no clear D gene. This CDR3 is built from 13 residues. Trimming pared 1 base from V and 5 bases from J, leaving 8 bases between. From germline, CDR1 is MGHRA and CDR2 YSYEKL. The CDR3 DNA reads TGCGCCAGCAGCCAAGCGCCCCCGGAGACCCAGTACTTC. This sequence encodes CASSQAPPETQYF.

This clonotype has just a few counts. The chain recombines TRBV2 with TRBJ2-7; D ambiguous. Trimming cost V 9 bases and J 12 bases, with 21 bases left between them. The germline CDR1 and CDR2 sequences are SNHLY and FYNNEI. CDR3 length: 12 residues. In DNA, the CDR3 is TGTGCCAGTGGGCCGACCATGCCTATTCGGTACTTC. Protein sequence: CASGPTMPIRYF.

This clonotype was recorded many times. This chain links TRBV12-3 or TRBV12-4 with TRBJ2-5; 8 nucleotides match TRBD2. The ends lost 4 bases at V and 3 bases at J; junction bases unmatched: 13. CDR3 length: 17 amino acids. CDR3 loop: CASSSGGRSGAEETQYF. CDR3 DNA sequence: TGTGCCAGCAGTTCCGGTGGTCGTAGCGGGGCCGAAGAGACCCAGTACTTC.

The chain is built from TRBV4-3 and TRBJ2-7; 7 nucleotides align to TRBD2. Per the germline V gene, CDR1 is LGHNA and CDR2 is YSLEER. Trimming took 1 base from V and 3 from J; bases not matched to a gene: 12. CDR3 length: 17 residues. The CDR3 is CASSQARSTSSGYEQYF. The DNA of the CDR3 is TGCGCCAGCAGCCAAGCGCGCTCGACTAGCTCAGGCTACGAGCAGTACTTC.

This clonotype was observed at least ten times. The rearrangement joins TRBV7-9 to TRBJ1-5; no definite D call. V shed 4 bases and J shed 0 bases, with 10 bases lying between them. CDR3 length: 15 residues. Germline V gene sequence: CDR1 SEHNR, CDR2 FQNEAQ (reference sequence). Here the CDR3 reads CASSSAGDSNQPQHF. DNA for the CDR3: TGTGCCAGCAGCTCGGCAGGAGATAGCAATCAGCCCCAGCATTTT.

This clonotype showed up many times. The chain is built from TRBV7-7 and TRBJ2-1; D remains ambiguous. Per the germline V gene, CDR1 is SSHAT and CDR2 is FNYEAQ (reference sequence). Trimming cost V 1 base and J 0 bases, with 7 bases left between them. The CDR3 consists of 15 residues. CDR3 bases: TGTGCCAGCAGCTTAGGCCCAGACTCCTACAATGAGCAGTTCTTC. It specifies CASSLGPDSYNEQFF.

V gene TRBV2 combines with J gene TRBJ2-1; TRBD2 aligns across 10 bases. CDR1 SNHLY and CDR2 FYNNEI come from the germline V gene. The V and J ends lost 6 bases and 4 bases, in that order; junction bases with no gene match: 6. This CDR3 comprises 15 residues. The CDR3 spells CASRRTSGLYNEQFF. DNA for the CDR3: TGTGCCAGCAGGAGGACTAGCGGTCTTTACAATGAGCAGTTCTTC.

The V gene is TRBV12-3 or TRBV12-4, the J gene TRBJ2-1, with 9 bases aligning to TRBD1. Losses at the gene ends were 3 bases for V and 14 bases for J; bases not matched to a gene: 2. This CDR3 has 11 amino acids. CDR3 residues: CASSLGQGKFF. Written as DNA, the CDR3 is TGTGCCAGCAGTTTGGGACAGGGAAAGTTCTTC.

The CDR3 reads CASSLAPAEDTQYF. DNA of the CDR3: TGCGCCAGCAGCTTGGCCCCGGCCGAAGATACGCAGTATTTT. The chain couples TRBV5-1 to TRBJ2-3; D gene ambiguous. Germline V lookup: CDR1 SGHRS, CDR2 YFSETQ. The CDR3 sequence is 14 residues long. V was clipped by 0 bases and J by 5 bases, with 10 bases between them.

This clonotype came up a few times. The genes are TRBV7-2 and TRBJ2-1; D possibly corresponds to TRBD1 (6 bases). The CDR3 spans 16 residues. V was cut by 5 bases and J by 6 bases, with 20 bases left in between. Per germline, CDR1 SGHTA and CDR2 FQGNSA. CDR3 in DNA: TGTGCCAGCAGCGCGACTGGGTGGGGGCTGACCAATGAGCAGTTCTTC. Translated: CASSATGWGLTNEQFF.

This clonotype was counted a few times. The chain recombines TRBV5-1 with TRBJ1-2; no clear D gene. There are 16 residues in the CDR3. Trimming took off 0 bases at V and 0 bases at J, with 12 bases between the two ends. Germline lookup yields CDR1 SGHRS and CDR2 YFSETQ. CDR3 in DNA: TGCGCCAGCAGCTTGGCCCACCAACAGACTAACTATGGCTACACCTTC. This sequence encodes CASSLAHQQTNYGYTF. Drawing the rest from reference TRBV5-1 and TRBJ1-2, the complete variable domain is KAGVTQTPRYLIKTRGQQVTLSCSPISGHRSVSWYQQTPGQGLQFLFEYFSETQRNKGNFPGRFSGRQFSNSRSEMNVSTLELGDSALYLCASSLAHQQTNYGYTFGSGTRLTVV.

The CDR3: CAIDKNPTNTGELFF. The CDR3 DNA is TGTGCCATAGACAAGAACCCGACTAACACCGGGGAGCTGTTTTTT. The chain carries TRBV24-1 and TRBJ2-2, with D uncertain. Trimming cost V 11 bases and J 2 bases, with 17 bases left between them. The CDR3 extends over 15 amino acids. CDR1 KGHDR and CDR2 SFDVKD come from the germline V gene.

This clonotype was counted many times. J is TRBJ2-3 and V is TRBV20-1, with D perhaps assigned TRBD1 or TRBD2 (5 bases each). Germline CDR1 is DFQATT and CDR2 is SNEGSKA (reference sequence). The CDR3 is made up of 14 amino acids. V lost 4 bases and J lost 4, with 15 bases in between. CDR3 coding DNA: TGCAGTGCTAAAGGGACCCCAAGGGCAGATACGCAGTATTTT. Amino acids: CSAKGTPRADTQYF.

This clonotype was detected only a few times. The CDR3 DNA reads as TGTGCCATCAGAAAAGACCGGGACAGGGGTACCACTGAAGCTTTCTTT. Translating gives CAIRKDRDRGTTEAFF. The chain uses TRBV10-3 and TRBJ1-1, with 10 bases fitting TRBD1. Trimming took 6 bases from V and 4 from J; bases not matched to a gene: 11. Germline V gives CDR1 ENHRY, CDR2 SYGVKD. CDR3 length: 16 amino acids.

V gene TRBV5-1 combines with J gene TRBJ2-1, with D tentatively TRBD2 (5 bases). The V gene lost 4 bases and the J gene lost 2 bases, with 13 bases spanning the gap. The CDR3 has 15 residues. Germline V gene data show CDR1 as SGHRS and CDR2 as YFSETQ. The CDR3 DNA reads TGCGCCAGCAGCCCGCGAGTCGGGGCCTACAATGAGCAGTTCTTC. Translated: CASSPRVGAYNEQFF.

The chain combines TRBV7-2 with TRBJ1-4; 7 positions agree with TRBD1. The V and J ends lost 3 bases and 7 bases, in that order; junction bases with no gene match: 8. Germline CDR1 reads SGHTA; CDR2 reads FQGNSA. The CDR3 contains 15 residues. The CDR3 reads CASSFPGQGGEKLFF. The CDR3 DNA reads as TGTGCCAGCAGCTTCCCAGGGCAGGGGGGTGAAAAACTGTTTTTT.

In this sample, this clonotype turned up a few times. The DNA for the CDR3 is TGCGCCAGCAGCCGTCAAAGAGGGGACAACGAGCAGTACTTC. It translates to CASSRQRGDNEQYF. The chain combines TRBV4-1 with TRBJ2-7, with D perhaps matching TRBD1 (6 bases). Germline loops: CDR1 MGHRA, CDR2 YSYEKL. The CDR3 has 14 residues. V shed 4 bases and J shed 5 bases, with 15 bases lying between them.

The V call is TRBV6-2 or TRBV6-3, the J call TRBJ1-2; D is uncertain. CDR3 length equals 15 residues. Looked up from germline, CDR1 is MNHEY and CDR2 is SVGEGT. The V end lost 1 base, the J end lost 8 bases, and 17 bases lay between the germline ends. The CDR3 sequence: CASSYFKDGARGYTF. CDR3 DNA: TGTGCCAGCAGTTACTTTAAGGACGGAGCTCGGGGCTACACCTTC.

This clonotype was detected ten times or more. V and J are TRBV7-6 and TRBJ1-2, with D unclear. Deletions cut 2 bases from V and 8 bases from J, with 9 bases between. The CDR3 extends over 12 amino acids. Germline V CDR1 and CDR2: SGHVS, FNYEAQ. The CDR3 loop reads CASSLRGFGYTF. CDR3 coding DNA: TGTGCCAGCAGCTTACGGGGTTTCGGCTACACCTTC.

The rearrangement links TRBV6-5 to TRBJ2-2, with D perhaps matching TRBD1 or TRBD2 (6 bases each). Germline V gene lookup returns CDR1 MNHEY and CDR2 SVGAGI. The germline V and J ends were trimmed by 2 bases and 7 bases, with 11 bases remaining between them. The CDR3 runs 14 residues. CDR3 amino acids: CASSYGGGFGELFF. CDR3 nucleotide sequence: TGTGCCAGCAGTTACGGAGGGGGGTTCGGGGAGCTGTTTTTT.